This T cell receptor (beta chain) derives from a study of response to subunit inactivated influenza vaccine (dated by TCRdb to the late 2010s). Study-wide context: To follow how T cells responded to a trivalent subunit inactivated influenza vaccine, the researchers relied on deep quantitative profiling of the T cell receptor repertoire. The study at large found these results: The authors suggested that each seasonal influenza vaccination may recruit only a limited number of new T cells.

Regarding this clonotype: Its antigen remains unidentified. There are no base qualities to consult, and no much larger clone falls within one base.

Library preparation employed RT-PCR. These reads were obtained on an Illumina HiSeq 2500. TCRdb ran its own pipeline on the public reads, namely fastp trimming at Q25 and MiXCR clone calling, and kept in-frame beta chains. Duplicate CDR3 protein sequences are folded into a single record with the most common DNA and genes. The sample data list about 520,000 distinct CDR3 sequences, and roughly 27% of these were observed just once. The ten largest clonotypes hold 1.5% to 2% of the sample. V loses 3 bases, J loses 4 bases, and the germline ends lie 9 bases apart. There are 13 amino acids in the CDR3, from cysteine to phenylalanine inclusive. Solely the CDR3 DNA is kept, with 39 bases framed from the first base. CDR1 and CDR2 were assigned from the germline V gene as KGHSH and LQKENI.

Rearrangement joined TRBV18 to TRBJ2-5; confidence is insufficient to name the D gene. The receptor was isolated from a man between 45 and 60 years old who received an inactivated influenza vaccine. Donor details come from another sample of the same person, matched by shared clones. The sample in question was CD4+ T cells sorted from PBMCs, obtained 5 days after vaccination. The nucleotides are TGTGCCAGCTCACCCCCGTCAAGAGAGACCCAGTACTTC. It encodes CASSPPSRETQYF.